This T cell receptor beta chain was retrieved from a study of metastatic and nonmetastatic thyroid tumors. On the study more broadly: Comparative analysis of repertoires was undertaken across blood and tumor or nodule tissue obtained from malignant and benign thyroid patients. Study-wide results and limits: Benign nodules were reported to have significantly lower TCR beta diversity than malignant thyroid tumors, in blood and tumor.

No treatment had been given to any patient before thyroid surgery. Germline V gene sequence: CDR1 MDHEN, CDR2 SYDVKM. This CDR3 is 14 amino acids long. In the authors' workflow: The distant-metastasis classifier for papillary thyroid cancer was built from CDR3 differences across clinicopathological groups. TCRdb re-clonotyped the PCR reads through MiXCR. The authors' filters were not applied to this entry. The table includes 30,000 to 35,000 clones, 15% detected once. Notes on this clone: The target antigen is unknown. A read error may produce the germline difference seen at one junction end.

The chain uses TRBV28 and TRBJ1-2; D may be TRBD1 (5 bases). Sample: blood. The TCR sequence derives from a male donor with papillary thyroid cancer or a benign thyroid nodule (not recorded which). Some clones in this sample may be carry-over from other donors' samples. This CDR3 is CASRFSGRGYAYTF. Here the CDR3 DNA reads TGTGCCAGCAGATTTTCCGGTCGGGGCTATGCCTACACTTTC.